This record concerns one T cell receptor (beta chain) sequence. Antigen specificity is unknown. The data belong to a study of memory CD4+ T cells and cytomegalovirus serostatus. Study in general: Healthy Belgian adult donors included about 10 CMV-positive and 24 CMV-negative people. Overall study findings and caveats: About 40% of the roughly 160 known CMV-associated TCRbeta sequences appeared in CD4+ memory.

Single viable CD3+CD4+CD8-CD45RO+ cells were sorted as the memory CD4+ T cells. CMV serostatus came from serum IgG against pp150, pp28, p38, p52. Sequenced by immunoSEQ multiplex PCR; TCRdb stores in-frame clones only, minus some. Of about 82,000 clones listed, 75% to 90% are singletons. The CDR3 is 18 residues long. Germline CDR1 reads SEHNR; CDR2 reads FQNEAQ (reference sequence). The junction had 8 bases not matched to a gene; V was cut back by 5 bases and J by 0 bases. The source is an adult in good health and CMV-seronegative. Sequences were obtained from memory CD4+ T cells from blood. The chain uses TRBV7-9 and TRBJ1-4; 11 bases match TRBD1. CDR3 coding DNA: TGTGCCAGCAGCCCCGGGACAGGGGGTGATGCAACTAATGAAAAACTGTTTTTT. Its protein is CASSPGTGGDATNEKLFF.